A single sample is the source of the 25 T cell receptor beta chains below, sequenced in a study of control samples from healthy donors and cancer patients. Method: immunoSEQ multiplex PCR; TCRdb's copy keeps in-frame clones and lacks some. Among roughly 150,000 clones listed, 80% to 95% were seen once. The material sequenced was blood. These receptors all stem from a man younger than 35 in good health.

V usage is TRBV19 and J usage is TRBJ1-5; unclear D gene. V was trimmed by 7 bases and J by 0 bases, leaving 4 bases between them. The length of the CDR3 is 12 residues. Germline CDR1 and CDR2: LNHDA and SQIVND (reference sequence). DNA of the CDR3: TGTGCCAGTACAAGTAGCAATCAGCCCCAGCATTTT. Amino acids: CASTSSNQPQHF.

The V call is TRBV30, the J call TRBJ1-2, with D possibly being TRBD1 (5 bases). V was trimmed by 3 bases and J by 3 bases, leaving 11 bases between them. The CDR3 contains 13 residues. Germline CDR1 reads GTSNPN; CDR2 reads SVGIG (reference sequence). The CDR3 is CAWSARQHYGYTF. CDR3 bases: TGTGCCTGGAGCGCCCGACAGCACTATGGCTACACCTTC.

This clone was found once. The chain uses TRBV6-5 and TRBJ2-2; 9 nucleotides agree with TRBD1. From germline, CDR1 is MNHEY and CDR2 SVGAGI. Trimming took 6 bases from V and 3 from J; bases not matched to a gene: 2. The length of the CDR3 is 14 residues. The CDR3 sequence is CASSRDRDTGELFF. For the CDR3, the DNA is TGTGCCAGCAGCCGGGACAGGGACACCGGGGAGCTGTTTTTT.

The chain combines TRBV4-1 with TRBJ1-2; a possible D gene is TRBD1 (6 bases). Germline loops: CDR1 MGHRA, CDR2 YSYEKL. V lost 0 bases and J lost 6, with 11 bases in between. This CDR3 spans 14 amino acids. CDR3 in DNA: TGCGCCAGCAGCCAAGATCGAGGGGGGGATGGCTACACCTTC. Encoded protein: CASSQDRGGDGYTF.

This sequence joins TRBV7-9 and TRBJ2-1; TRBD1 aligns across 7 bases. In germline, CDR1 is SEHNR, CDR2 FQNEAQ (reference sequence). The J segment lost 8 bases and the V segment lost 2 bases, leaving 3 bases of the junction unmatched. This CDR3 has 13 residues. The CDR3 spells CASSLRDSHEQFF. CDR3 nucleotide sequence: TGTGCCAGCAGCTTACGGGACAGCCATGAGCAGTTCTTC.

The chain carries TRBV13 and TRBJ2-2; D might be TRBD2 (6 bases). Germline V gives CDR1 PRHDT, CDR2 FYEKMQ (reference sequence). There are 17 residues in the CDR3. V lost 5 bases, J lost 1 base, and 17 bases lay in between. CDR3: CASSPRVRRGNTGELFF. The CDR3 nucleotides read TGTGCCAGCAGCCCACGGGTAAGGCGGGGGAACACCGGGGAGCTGTTTTTT.

The chain is built from TRBV30 and TRBJ1-2; D is perhaps TRBD1 (6 bases). The germline V gene has CDR1 GTSNPN and CDR2 SVGIG (reference sequence). The CDR3 length is 16 residues. V lost 5 bases and J lost 5, with 24 bases in between. This CDR3 is CAWGATTGKVGYGYTF. As DNA, the CDR3 is TGTGCCTGGGGAGCGACTACAGGGAAAGTTGGTTATGGCTACACCTTC. Drawing the rest from reference TRBV30 and TRBJ1-2, the complete variable domain is SQTIHQWPATLVQPVGSPLSLECTVEGTSNPNLYWYRQAAGRGLQLLFYSVGIGQISSEVPQNLSASRPQDRQFILSSKKLLLSDSGFYLCAWGATTGKVGYGYTFGSGTRLTVV.

Remarks on this clone: Other nucleotide sequences in the sample specify the same CDR3. V is TRBV19 and J is TRBJ1-5, with TRBD1 matching 7 bases. Germline CDR1 and CDR2: LNHDA and SQIVND (reference sequence). Trimming took 6 bases from V and 4 from J; bases not matched to a gene: 9. CDR3 length equals 15 residues. The CDR3 region has the DNA TGTGCCAGTAGCGACCGGGACAGTGATAATCAGCCCCAGCATTTT. It specifies CASSDRDSDNQPQHF. The full variable domain, in which reference TRBV19 and TRBJ1-5 provide the parts outside the CDR3, is DGGITQSPKYLFRKEGQNVTLSCEQNLNHDAMYWYRQDPGQGLRLIYYSQIVNDFQKGDIAEGYSVSREKKESFPLTVTSAQKNPTAFYLCASSDRDSDNQPQHFGDGTRLSIL.

J is TRBJ1-1 and V is TRBV29-1; TRBD1 matches at 8 bases. CDR1 SQVTM and CDR2 ANQGSEA come from the germline V gene. V trimming: 0 bases; J trimming: 7 bases; junction bases outside the gene matches: 4. The CDR3 consists of 13 residues. The DNA for the CDR3 is TGCAGCGTTGAAGAAGCAGGGGGCATTGAAGCTTTCTTT. This gives the protein CSVEEAGGIEAFF.

This clone was seen a few times. The J gene is TRBJ1-6, the V gene TRBV27, with 7 bases fitting TRBD1. J was trimmed by 8 bases and V by 3 bases; bases with no gene match: 10. Germline V gene sequence: CDR1 MNHEY, CDR2 SMNVEV (reference sequence). This CDR3 is built from 16 residues. The CDR3 is CASSLRPQGYYSPLHF. CDR3 nucleotide sequence: TGTGCCAGCAGTTTGAGACCACAGGGGTATTATTCACCCCTCCACTTT.

Note on this clone: The junction and the germline gene differ at one end; a read error may be behind it. This chain uses TRBV19 with TRBJ2-4; 7 nucleotides align to TRBD2. The germline CDR1 and CDR2 sequences are LNHDA and SQIVND (reference sequence). The CDR3 is 12 amino acids. DNA for the CDR3: TGTGCCAGTAGTATAGGGGGGGGAGCCCAGCACTTC. This translates into CASSIGGGAQHF.

The CDR3 DNA is TGCGCCAGCAGCCAAGATAGGGTCGGGCCAGGCAATGAGCAGTTCTTC. As protein: CASSQDRVGPGNEQFF. The chain recombines TRBV4-1 with TRBJ2-1; no firm D call. V lost 0 bases and J 6 bases, leaving 15 bases between the germline ends. The length of the CDR3 is 16 residues. Germline V gives CDR1 MGHRA, CDR2 YSYEKL.

V and J are TRBV4-1 and TRBJ2-7; tentative D call: TRBD2 (5 bases). Germline-derived CDR1 and CDR2 are MGHRA and YSYEKL. This CDR3 is 14 amino acids long. The V and J ends lost 8 bases and 2 bases respectively, with 16 bases between them. CDR3 in DNA: TGCGCCAGCTCCTGGGGAGTGGACGCCTACGAGCAGTACTTC. It encodes CASSWGVDAYEQYF.

The chain is built from TRBV3-1 (or the pseudogene TRBV3-2) and TRBJ1-1, with 7 bases that match TRBD1. CDR1 is LGHDT and CDR2 is YNNKEL in the germline V gene (reference sequence). This CDR3 is built from 14 residues. Trimming removed 0 bases from V and 8 bases from J; junction bases left unmatched: 6. The CDR3 protein is CASSQETGILEAFF. The CDR3 DNA follows: TGTGCCAGCAGCCAAGAGACAGGGATTCTAGAAGCTTTCTTT.

The chain uses TRBV5-6 and TRBJ2-5; D gene ambiguous. Germline V gene sequence: CDR1 SGHDT, CDR2 YYEEEE. The CDR3 has 13 amino acids. Trimming pared 1 base from V and 6 bases from J, leaving 10 bases between. CDR3 protein: CASSLTRSQTQYF. The CDR3 DNA is TGTGCCAGCAGCTTGACGCGGTCTCAGACCCAGTACTTC.

The chain links TRBV24-1 to TRBJ2-1; 8 nucleotides match TRBD1. V was clipped by 3 bases and J by 6 bases; unmatched bases: 12. Germline V gene sequence: CDR1 KGHDR, CDR2 SFDVKD. CDR3 length equals 17 residues. CDR3 residues: CATSDGTGLEMGNEQFF. In nucleotides, the CDR3 is TGTGCCACCAGTGATGGGACAGGCCTGGAGATGGGCAATGAGCAGTTCTTC.

The rearrangement uses TRBV7-2 and TRBJ1-2, with a tentative D call TRBD1 (5 bases). The CDR3 has 15 amino acids. Germline V lookup: CDR1 SGHTA, CDR2 FQGNSA. Trimming cost V 2 bases and J 3 bases, with 13 bases left between them. CDR3 loop: CASSLMSRAYYGYTF. CDR3 nucleotides: TGTGCCAGCAGCTTAATGAGCAGGGCCTACTATGGCTACACCTTC.

V usage is TRBV10-3 and J usage is TRBJ2-7; TRBD1 matches 7 bases. This CDR3 has 17 residues. Trimming took 0 bases from V and 4 from J; bases not matched to a gene: 12. CDR1 ENHRY and CDR2 SYGVKD come from the germline V gene. CDR3 in DNA: TGTGCCATCAGTGAGTCGTCCTACAGGGGAGTTTCGTACGAGCAGTACTTC. Encoded protein: CAISESSYRGVSYEQYF.

The chain uses TRBV30 and TRBJ2-7, with a tentative D call TRBD2 (5 bases). Germline lookup yields CDR1 GTSNPN and CDR2 SVGIG (reference sequence). The CDR3 contains 13 residues. Trimming cost V 1 base and J 3 bases, with 10 bases left between them. This chain's CDR3 is CAWSGRASYEQYF. The DNA for the CDR3 is TGTGCCTGGAGTGGGCGGGCAAGCTACGAGCAGTACTTC.

Written as DNA, the CDR3 is TGTGCCAGCAGTTTGACTACTGAAGCTTTCTTT. Residues: CASSLTTEAFF. The rearrangement uses TRBV12-3 or TRBV12-4 and TRBJ1-1; no clear D gene. The CDR3 runs to 11 residues. Trimming took 3 bases from V and 5 from J, leaving 4 bases between them.

The chain couples TRBV10-1 to TRBJ1-1; D perhaps matches TRBD1 (5 bases). The germline gives CDR1 WNHNN, CDR2 SYGVQD (reference sequence). CDR3 length: 13 amino acids. Trimming left V 9 bases short and J 6 bases short, with 17 bases between. The CDR3 DNA reads as TGCGCCAGGGGAGGGGCCCGGGGCGCTGAAGCTTTCTTT. Protein: CARGGARGAEAFF.

V is TRBV6-2 or TRBV6-3 and J is TRBJ2-7; D gene unclear. Germline V gene data show CDR1 as MNHEY and CDR2 as SVGEGT. Trimming removed 2 bases at V and 3 bases at J, with 8 bases between. The CDR3 contains 13 residues. Here the CDR3 DNA reads TGTGCCAGCAGTTACGCAGCCTACTACGAGCAGTACTTC. It codes for CASSYAAYYEQYF.

The chain is built from TRBV4-1 and TRBJ1-1; D is unclear. The CDR3 runs to 11 residues. Trimming left V 4 bases short and J 11 bases short, with 11 bases between. CDR1 is MGHRA and CDR2 is YSYEKL in the germline V gene. The CDR3 loop is CASSPGVLAFF. CDR3 sequence (DNA): TGCGCCAGCAGCCCCGGGGTCTTGGCTTTCTTT.

The chain is built from TRBV30 and TRBJ2-5; 9 positions agree with TRBD1. Trimming took 6 bases from V and 5 from J; bases not matched to a gene: 7. CDR3 size: 13 residues. The V gene's germline CDR1 is GTSNPN and CDR2 SVGIG (reference sequence). The CDR3: CACVQGAWETQYF. As DNA, the CDR3 is TGTGCCTGCGTACAGGGGGCGTGGGAGACCCAGTACTTC.

This clone has just one count. The rearrangement joins TRBV19 to TRBJ1-5; 7 bases map to TRBD1. Germline CDR1 LNHDA, CDR2 SQIVND (reference sequence). This CDR3 contains 14 residues. After removal of 6 bases from V and 4 bases from J, the junction contained 6 bases not matched to a gene. DNA of the CDR3: TGTGCCAGTAGCTCGGACAGGTGGAATCAGCCCCAGCATTTT. Translated, it gives CASSSDRWNQPQHF.